The entry that follows covers one TCR beta chain sequence. Blood got drawn at baseline, again on cycle 4 day 1, and then on cycle 7 day 1. The data are from a study of OX40 agonist ivuxolimab in advanced cancers. Method: immunoSEQ multiplex PCR; TCRdb's copy keeps in-frame clones and lacks some. This sample yields 75,000 to 95,000 clones, of which 85% to 90% are seen a single time; roughly 3.1% belongs to the top ten. This CDR3 has 16 amino acids. Germline CDR1 SGHNT, CDR2 YYREEE (reference sequence). J gave up 1 base and V 4 bases, and 10 bases lay outside the gene matches. This sample comprised CD4+ or CD8+ T cells sorted from blood, obtained in a trial of the OX40 agonist ivuxolimab. The receptor's source is an adult with an advanced solid tumor such as melanoma, head and neck, liver or kidney cancer. The V gene is TRBV5-4, the J gene TRBJ2-5; 7 nucleotides line up with TRBD1. DNA of the CDR3: TGTGCCAGCAGCAAGGGGGCGACAGGCTCCCAAGAGACCCAGTACTTC. It is translated as CASSKGATGSQETQYF.